A single T cell receptor beta chain is shown here with its context. Generated by immunoSEQ multiplex PCR, the TCRdb table keeps only in-frame clones and is missing some. The data contain about 58,000 clones, about 95% of them seen just once; the ten biggest clones take up 3%. Trimming took 0 bases from V and 1 from J, leaving 10 bases between them. The CDR3 sequence is 15 residues long. Germline CDR1 and CDR2: LGHNA and YSLEER. This specimen belongs to a study of technical replicates of blood from several donors. The TCR was taken from a human donor in good health. Some clones in this sample may be carry-over from other donors' samples. The sequenced sample consisted of PBMCs. J is TRBJ2-7 and V is TRBV4-3; D not certain. CDR3: CASSQELIPSYEQYF. CDR3 coding DNA: TGCGCCAGCAGCCAAGAACTGATCCCTTCCTACGAGCAGTACTTC.